This T cell receptor beta chain was sequenced for a study of blood T cell repertoires in COVID-19. Study as a whole: COVID-19 samples, acute and convalescent, were from the United States, Italy and Spain. T cells, B-cell-depleted T cells, or PBMCs supplied cDNA or gDNA.

CDR3 length: 12 amino acids. V was pared by 6 bases and J by 4 bases, with 9 bases between. As originally analysed: Amplification with reference gene primers provided the estimates of nucleated cell counts. Clones were read by immunoSEQ multiplex PCR, and TCRdb kept only the in-frame ones, dropping some. That table is the source of V, J and clone size, and D and trimming were worked out from the DNA. The sample has around 78,000 clones, 88% seen once; the top ten hold roughly 45%. The chain couples TRBV12-3 or TRBV12-4 to TRBJ2-5, with a possible D match to TRBD1 (6 bases). The source material was peripheral blood. The TCR sequence derives from a human donor in a cohort sampled during active COVID-19. CDR3 DNA sequence: TGTGCCAGCAGCAGCAGGGGAGAGACCCAGTACTTC. It encodes CASSSRGETQYF.